This TCR beta chain is from a study of PD-L1 blockade in urothelial cancer. Study context: Specimens of blood held a median count of roughly 140,000 T cells.

This CDR3 has 13 amino acids. V was pared by 5 bases and J by 7 bases, with 12 bases between. Germline CDR1 and CDR2: MNHEY and SVGAGI. This clone was detected many times. TCRdb keeps only in-frame clones here, not all; method: immunoSEQ multiplex PCR. Of some 45,000 clones in the sample, over 75% were seen once. Time point described: pretreatment peripheral blood. V and J are TRBV6-5 and TRBJ2-1, with D unclear. The TCR comes from a man aged 55 to 70 with urothelial cancer. Source: PBMCs, taken around atezolizumab (anti-PD-L1) treatment. The CDR3 DNA follows: TGTGCCAGCAGTCATCGAGGTGATAATGAGCAGTTCTTC. Its protein is CASSHRGDNEQFF.